The 17 T cell receptor beta chains presented below share a single source sample, sequenced in a study of CD8 T cells in ankylosing spondylitis (dated by TCRdb to the late 2010s). Libraries were constructed by 5' RACE. The listed sequencing device is Illumina HiSeq 2500. The public reads were reprocessed in TCRdb via fastp at Q25 and MiXCR, keeping in-frame beta chains. Every entry covers one CDR3 protein and lists the most common genes and DNA from its rows. The sample table shows a few hundred thousand distinct CDR3 sequences, and roughly 20% are seen once. Less than 9% of the sample is held by the ten biggest clonotypes. Material: blood, either unsorted or a sorted T cell fraction (not recorded which). The source is a male donor with ankylosing spondylitis or in good health (not recorded which).

The sample holds many counts of this clonotype. The chain uses TRBV6-5 and TRBJ1-4; D perhaps matches TRBD1 (6 bases). The CDR3 is made up of 14 amino acids. Germline V gene lookup returns CDR1 MNHEY and CDR2 SVGAGI. V shed 2 bases and J shed 7 bases, with 11 bases lying between them. The CDR3 DNA reads TGTGCCAGCAGTTACGGGGGGCGCAGTGAAAAACTGTTTTTT. Translating gives CASSYGGRSEKLFF.

The sample holds many counts of this clonotype. The rearrangement joins TRBV9 to TRBJ2-3; the match to TRBD2 covers 14 bases. Trimming at V came to 3 bases and at J to 2 bases, leaving 5 bases not matched to a gene. Germline values: CDR1 SGDLS, CDR2 YYNGEE. This CDR3 region has 17 residues. CDR3 residues: CASSGGTSGGYTDTQYF. CDR3 sequence (DNA): TGTGCCAGCAGCGGTGGGACTAGCGGGGGATACACAGATACGCAGTATTTT.

The table lists this clonotype with many counts. The genes are TRBV10-3 and TRBJ2-1, with 9 bases aligning to TRBD2. Germline V gene lookup returns CDR1 ENHRY and CDR2 SYGVKD. There are 15 residues in the CDR3. The chain's CDR3 is CACSPAGGTYNEQFF. CDR3 DNA sequence: TGTGCGTGCAGCCCAGCGGGGGGTACATACAATGAGCAGTTCTTC.

The sample holds one count of this clonotype. J is TRBJ2-1 and V is TRBV20-1; unclear D gene. Germline V gene lookup returns CDR1 DFQATT and CDR2 SNEGSKA (reference sequence). This CDR3 spans 13 amino acids. The germline V and J ends were trimmed by 6 bases and 1 base, with 10 bases remaining between them. As DNA, the CDR3 is TGCAGTGCAAGATATGGGTCCTACAATGAGCAGTTCTTC. Translation: CSARYGSYNEQFF.

The V gene is TRBV12-3 or TRBV12-4, the J gene TRBJ1-3, with TRBD1 matching over 7 bases. V shed 7 bases, J shed 5 bases, and the junction held 8 bases outside the gene matches. The CDR3 is 14 residues long. For the CDR3, the DNA is TGTGCCAGCATACCGGGACAGAGCCGAAACACCATATATTTT. This sequence encodes CASIPGQSRNTIYF.

This clonotype has just a few counts. V and J are TRBV5-1 and TRBJ2-2; no firm D call. Trimming took off 7 bases at V and 0 bases at J, with 13 bases between the two ends. The CDR3 runs 15 residues. The germline V gene has CDR1 SGHRS and CDR2 YFSETQ. In nucleotides, the CDR3 is TGCGCCAGCTCAGAGATAATAGCGAACACCGGGGAGCTGTTTTTT. Protein sequence: CASSEIIANTGELFF.

V gene TRBV7-2 combines with J gene TRBJ2-5; D not resolved. Germline CDR1 reads SGHTA; CDR2 reads FQGNSA. The V end was cut by 1 base, the J end by 0 bases, with 9 bases between. CDR3 length: 15 residues. CDR3 coding DNA: TGTGCCAGCAGCTTAGAATTTTTGTACCAAGAGACCCAGTACTTC. This sequence encodes CASSLEFLYQETQYF.

This clonotype was found many times. V and J are TRBV15 and TRBJ1-4; D is possibly TRBD1 (5 bases). This CDR3 is 17 amino acids long. The germline V gene has CDR1 LNHNV and CDR2 YYDKDF (reference sequence). With 1 base removed from V and 7 bases from J, the gap between germline ends came to 19 bases. CDR3 residues: CATSRAGSSAGGEKLFF. CDR3 DNA: TGTGCCACCAGCAGAGCCGGTTCGAGCGCGGGGGGTGAAAAACTGTTTTTT.

The chain joins TRBV3-1 to TRBJ2-1; 13 bases agree with TRBD2. Unmatched junction bases numbered 8, after V lost 6 bases and J lost 6 bases. Germline loops: CDR1 LGHDT, CDR2 YNNKEL (reference sequence). There are 16 residues in the CDR3. DNA for the CDR3: TGTGCCAGCAGTCCCCTCGGGACTAGCGGGACCAATGAGCAGTTCTTC. Protein product: CASSPLGTSGTNEQFF.

This clonotype has at least ten counts. The V gene is TRBV6-1, the J gene TRBJ1-5; 10 nucleotides line up with TRBD1. Germline CDR1 and CDR2: MNHNS and SASEGT. The CDR3 extends over 15 amino acids. J gave up 2 bases and V 6 bases, and 4 bases lay outside the gene matches. The CDR3 here is CASRPGQGGNQPQHF. DNA of the CDR3: TGTGCCAGCAGACCCGGACAGGGGGGCAATCAGCCCCAGCATTTT.

This clonotype was observed a few times. V is TRBV5-1 and J is TRBJ2-5; tentative D call: TRBD2 (6 bases). The CDR3 is made up of 15 amino acids. The ends were cut back, 0 bases at V and 5 bases at J, with 14 bases in the middle. CDR1 is SGHRS, CDR2 YFSETQ, per germline. DNA for the CDR3: TGCGCCAGCAGCTTGGGCGGGAACCGCTGGGAGACCCAGTACTTC. It translates to CASSLGGNRWETQYF.

The chain links TRBV11-2 to TRBJ2-7; TRBD1 aligns across 9 bases. V lost 5 bases to trimming and J lost 2 bases; unmatched junction nucleotides: 4. The CDR3 runs to 14 residues. Germline V CDR1 and CDR2: SGHAT, FQNNGV. The CDR3 DNA reads TGTGCCAGCAGCGAACAGGGGGCCGCCTACGAGCAGTACGTC. It translates to CASSEQGAAYEQYV.

This sequence joins TRBV5-1 and TRBJ1-1; 7 bases map to TRBD1. V trimming: 6 bases; J trimming: 1 base; junction bases outside the gene matches: 6. There are 14 residues in the CDR3. CDR1 is SGHRS, CDR2 YFSETQ, per germline. Here the CDR3 reads CASTQGTPNTEAFF. As DNA, the CDR3 is TGCGCCAGCACACAGGGGACGCCGAACACTGAAGCTTTCTTT. Combining the CDR3 with reference TRBV5-1 and TRBJ1-1 gives the whole variable domain KAGVTQTPRYLIKTRGQQVTLSCSPISGHRSVSWYQQTPGQGLQFLFEYFSETQRNKGNFPGRFSGRQFSNSRSEMNVSTLELGDSALYLCASTQGTPNTEAFFGQGTRLTVV.

This chain uses TRBV19 with TRBJ2-5; D perhaps matches TRBD1 (6 bases). This CDR3 is 14 amino acids long. Germline loops: CDR1 LNHDA, CDR2 SQIVND (reference sequence). The V and J ends lost 5 bases and 1 base respectively, with 11 bases between them. CDR3 protein: CASSDRRTQETQYF. In DNA form, the CDR3 reads TGTGCCAGTAGTGACAGGCGCACCCAAGAGACCCAGTACTTC.

There are a few counts of this clonotype. The CDR3 region has the DNA TGTGCCACCAGCAGAGCCCAGACAGGCCGGCAGTACGTC. The encoded protein is CATSRAQTGRQYV. The gene calls are TRBV15 and TRBJ2-7, with D maybe TRBD1 (6 bases). V was cut by 1 base and J by 9 bases, with 13 bases left in between. CDR3 length: 13 residues. Germline loops: CDR1 LNHNV, CDR2 YYDKDF (reference sequence).

About this clonotype itself: This sequence may be a read error, since a much larger clone differs from it by one base. The chain joins TRBV6-6 to TRBJ1-1, with 10 nucleotides matching TRBD1. The CDR3 spans 13 residues. Germline V lookup: CDR1 MNHNY, CDR2 SVGAGI (reference sequence). CDR3 coding DNA: TGTGCCAGCAGCAAGACAGGGGGCACTGAAGCTTCCTTT. Protein: CASSKTGGTEASF.

This clonotype showed up just a few times. This chain uses TRBV12-3 or TRBV12-4 with TRBJ2-3, with TRBD2 as a possible D gene (5 bases). The CDR3 covers 13 residues. V lost 3 bases and J lost 6, with 10 bases in between. CDR3 in DNA: TGTGCCAGCAGTTTTATCTCGGGGGATACGCAGTATTTT. Amino acid sequence: CASSFISGDTQYF.